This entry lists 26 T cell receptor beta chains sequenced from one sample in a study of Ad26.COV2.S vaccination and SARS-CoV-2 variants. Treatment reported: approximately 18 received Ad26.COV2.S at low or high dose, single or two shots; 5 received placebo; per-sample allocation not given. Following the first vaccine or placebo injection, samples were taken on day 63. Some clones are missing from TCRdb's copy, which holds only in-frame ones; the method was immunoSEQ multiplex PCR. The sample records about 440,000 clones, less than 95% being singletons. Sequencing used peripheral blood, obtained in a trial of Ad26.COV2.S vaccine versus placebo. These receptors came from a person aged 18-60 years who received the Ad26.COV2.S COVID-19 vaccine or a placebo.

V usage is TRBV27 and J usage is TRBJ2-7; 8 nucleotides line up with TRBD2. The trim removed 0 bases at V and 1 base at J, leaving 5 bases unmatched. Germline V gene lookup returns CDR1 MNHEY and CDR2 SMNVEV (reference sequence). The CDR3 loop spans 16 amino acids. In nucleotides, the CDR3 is TGTGCCAGCAGTTTATCGGGGGGACTAGGATCCTACGAGCAGTACTTC. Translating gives CASSLSGGLGSYEQYF.

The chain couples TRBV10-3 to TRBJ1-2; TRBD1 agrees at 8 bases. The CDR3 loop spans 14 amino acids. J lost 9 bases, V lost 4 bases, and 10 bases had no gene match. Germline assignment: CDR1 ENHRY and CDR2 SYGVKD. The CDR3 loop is CAISASGQGYSYTF. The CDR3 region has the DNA TGTGCCATCAGTGCCTCCGGACAGGGTTATAGCTACACCTTC.

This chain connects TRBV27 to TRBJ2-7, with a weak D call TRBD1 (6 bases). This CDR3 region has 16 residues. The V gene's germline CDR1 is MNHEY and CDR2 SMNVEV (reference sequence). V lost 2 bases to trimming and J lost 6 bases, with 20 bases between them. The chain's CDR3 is CASSLTPGHLAGEQYF. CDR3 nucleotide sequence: TGTGCCAGCAGTTTAACTCCGGGACACTTAGCTGGCGAGCAGTACTTC.

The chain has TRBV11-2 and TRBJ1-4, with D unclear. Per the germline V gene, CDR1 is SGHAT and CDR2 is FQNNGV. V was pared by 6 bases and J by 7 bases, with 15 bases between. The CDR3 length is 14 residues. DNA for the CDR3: TGTGCCAGCAGGCACCGGGCCGTGGCTGAAAAACTGTTTTTT. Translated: CASRHRAVAEKLFF.

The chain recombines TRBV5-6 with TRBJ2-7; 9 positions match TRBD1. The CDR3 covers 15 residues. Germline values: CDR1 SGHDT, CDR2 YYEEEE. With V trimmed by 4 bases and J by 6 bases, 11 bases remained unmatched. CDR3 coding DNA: TGTGCCAGCAGCCTAATAACGACAGGGGGAGGCGAGCAGTACTTC. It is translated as CASSLITTGGGEQYF.

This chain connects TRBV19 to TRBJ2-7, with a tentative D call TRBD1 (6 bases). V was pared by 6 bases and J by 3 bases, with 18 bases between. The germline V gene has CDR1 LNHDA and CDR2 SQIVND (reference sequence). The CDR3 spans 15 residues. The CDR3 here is CASSPGTRSHYEQYF. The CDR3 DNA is TGTGCCAGTAGCCCCGGGACAAGGTCCCACTACGAGCAGTACTTC.

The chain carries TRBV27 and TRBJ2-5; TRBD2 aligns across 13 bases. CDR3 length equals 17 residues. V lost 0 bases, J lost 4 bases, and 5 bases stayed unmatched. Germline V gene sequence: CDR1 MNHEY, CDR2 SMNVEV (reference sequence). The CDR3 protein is CASSLSSRTSGRETQYF. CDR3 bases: TGTGCCAGCAGTTTATCTTCCCGGACTAGCGGGAGAGAGACCCAGTACTTC.

The DNA for the CDR3 is TGTGCCAGTACTACGACAGGGAGGTATAATTCACCCCTCCACTTT. Its translation: CASTTTGRYNSPLHF. The chain carries TRBV19 and TRBJ1-6, with 7 bases that match TRBD1. Germline V gene sequence: CDR1 LNHDA, CDR2 SQIVND (reference sequence). J lost 4 bases, V lost 7 bases, and 7 bases had no gene match. The CDR3 sequence is 15 residues long.

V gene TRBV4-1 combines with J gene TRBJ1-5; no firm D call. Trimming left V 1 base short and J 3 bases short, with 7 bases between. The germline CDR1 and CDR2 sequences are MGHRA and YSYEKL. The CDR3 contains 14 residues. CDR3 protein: CASSQVSTNQPQHF. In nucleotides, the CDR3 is TGCGCCAGCAGCCAAGTGTCTACCAATCAGCCCCAGCATTTT.

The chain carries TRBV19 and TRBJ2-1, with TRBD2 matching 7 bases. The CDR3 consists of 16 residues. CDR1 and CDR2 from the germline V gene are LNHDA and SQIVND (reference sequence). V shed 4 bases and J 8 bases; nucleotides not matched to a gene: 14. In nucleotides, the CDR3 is TGTGCCAGTAGTACACCCGGGGGGATCCGCTTTTATGAGCAGTTCTTC. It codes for CASSTPGGIRFYEQFF.

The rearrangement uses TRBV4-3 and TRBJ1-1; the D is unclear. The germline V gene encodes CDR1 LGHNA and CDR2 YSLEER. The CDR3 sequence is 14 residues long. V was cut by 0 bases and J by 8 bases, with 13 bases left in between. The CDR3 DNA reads TGCGCCAGCAGCCAAGATGTGGCGGGAAAAGAAGCTTTCTTT. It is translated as CASSQDVAGKEAFF.

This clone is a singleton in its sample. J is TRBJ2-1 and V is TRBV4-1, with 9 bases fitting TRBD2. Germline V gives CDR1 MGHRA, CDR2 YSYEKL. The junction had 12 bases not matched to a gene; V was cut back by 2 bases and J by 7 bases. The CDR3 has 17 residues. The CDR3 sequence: CASSQPTSGRRDNEQFF. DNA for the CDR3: TGCGCCAGCAGCCAACCTACCAGCGGGAGGCGGGATAATGAGCAGTTCTTC.

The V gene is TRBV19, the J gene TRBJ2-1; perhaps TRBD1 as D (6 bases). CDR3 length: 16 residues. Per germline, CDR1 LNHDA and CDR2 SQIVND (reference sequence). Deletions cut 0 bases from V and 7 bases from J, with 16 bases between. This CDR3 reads CASSIDLANTGNEQFF. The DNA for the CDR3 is TGTGCCAGTAGTATAGATCTGGCCAACACAGGGAATGAGCAGTTCTTC.

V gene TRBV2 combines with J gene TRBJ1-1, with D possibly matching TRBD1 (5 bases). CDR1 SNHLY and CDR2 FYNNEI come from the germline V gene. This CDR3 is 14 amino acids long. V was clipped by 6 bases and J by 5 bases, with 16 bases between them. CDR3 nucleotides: TGTGCCAGCAGCGTGGACCCGGGGGAGACTGAAGCTTTCTTT. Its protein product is CASSVDPGETEAFF.

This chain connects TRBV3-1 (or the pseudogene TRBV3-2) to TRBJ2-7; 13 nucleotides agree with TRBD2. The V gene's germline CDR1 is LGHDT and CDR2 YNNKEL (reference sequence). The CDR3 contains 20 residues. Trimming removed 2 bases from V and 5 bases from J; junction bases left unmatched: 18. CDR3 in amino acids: CASSQTGRGLTSGRYDEQYF. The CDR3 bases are TGTGCCAGCAGCCAAACGGGGAGGGGGTTGACTAGCGGGAGGTACGACGAGCAGTACTTC.

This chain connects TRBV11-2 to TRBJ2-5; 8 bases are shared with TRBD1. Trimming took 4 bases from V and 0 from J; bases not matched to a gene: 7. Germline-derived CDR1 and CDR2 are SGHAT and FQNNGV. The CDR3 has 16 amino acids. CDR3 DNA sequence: TGTGCCAGCAGCTGGGGGACAGGAGAGTACCAAGAGACCCAGTACTTC. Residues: CASSWGTGEYQETQYF.

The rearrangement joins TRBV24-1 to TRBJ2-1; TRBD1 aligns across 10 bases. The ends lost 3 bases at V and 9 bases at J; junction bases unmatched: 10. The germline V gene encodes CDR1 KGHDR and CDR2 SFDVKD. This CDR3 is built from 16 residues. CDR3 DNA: TGTGCCACCAGTGATGTAGACAGGGGGCCAGGTGGTGAGCAGTTCTTC. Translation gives CATSDVDRGPGGEQFF.

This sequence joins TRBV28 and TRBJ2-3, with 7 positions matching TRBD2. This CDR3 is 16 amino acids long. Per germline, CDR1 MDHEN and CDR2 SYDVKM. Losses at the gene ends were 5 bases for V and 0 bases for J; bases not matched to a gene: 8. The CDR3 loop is CASSPWMGGSTDTQYF. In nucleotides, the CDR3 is TGTGCCAGCAGTCCCTGGATGGGGGGGAGCACAGATACGCAGTATTTT. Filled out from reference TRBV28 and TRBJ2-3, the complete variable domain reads DVKVTQSSRYLVKRTGEKVFLECVQDMDHENMFWYRQDPGLGLRLIYFSYDVKMKEKGDIPEGYSVSREKKERFSLILESASTNQTSMYLCASSPWMGGSTDTQYFGPGTRLTVL.

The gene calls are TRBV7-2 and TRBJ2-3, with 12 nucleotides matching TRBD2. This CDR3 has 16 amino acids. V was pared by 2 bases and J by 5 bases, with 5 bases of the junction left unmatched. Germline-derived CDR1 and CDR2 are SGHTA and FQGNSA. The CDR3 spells CASSLRLAGGVDTQYF. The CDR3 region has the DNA TGTGCCAGCAGCTTACGGCTAGCGGGAGGGGTAGATACGCAGTATTTT.

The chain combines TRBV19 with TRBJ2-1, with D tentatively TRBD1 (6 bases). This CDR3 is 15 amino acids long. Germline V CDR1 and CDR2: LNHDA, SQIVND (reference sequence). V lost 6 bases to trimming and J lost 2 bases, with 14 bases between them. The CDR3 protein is CASRPQGAAYNEQFF. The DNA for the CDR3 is TGTGCCAGTAGGCCACAGGGAGCGGCCTACAATGAGCAGTTCTTC.

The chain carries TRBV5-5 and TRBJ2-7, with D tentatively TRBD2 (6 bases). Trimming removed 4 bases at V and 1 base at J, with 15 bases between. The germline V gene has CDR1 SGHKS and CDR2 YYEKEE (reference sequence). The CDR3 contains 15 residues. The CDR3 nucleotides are TGTGCCAGCAGCATAGGGCTAGCGCCTTCCTACGAGCAGTACTTC. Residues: CASSIGLAPSYEQYF.

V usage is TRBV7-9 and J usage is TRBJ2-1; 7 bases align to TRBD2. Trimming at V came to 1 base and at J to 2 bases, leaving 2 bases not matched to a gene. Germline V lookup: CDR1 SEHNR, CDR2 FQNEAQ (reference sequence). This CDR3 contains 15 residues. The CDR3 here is CASSLDAGAYNEQFF. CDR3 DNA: TGTGCCAGCAGCTTAGATGCGGGAGCCTACAATGAGCAGTTCTTC.

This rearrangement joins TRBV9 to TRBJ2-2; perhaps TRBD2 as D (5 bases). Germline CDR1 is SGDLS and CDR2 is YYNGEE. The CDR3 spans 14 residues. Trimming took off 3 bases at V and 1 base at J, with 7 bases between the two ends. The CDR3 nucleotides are TGTGCCAGCAGCGAACTAGGGAACACCGGGGAGCTGTTTTTT. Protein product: CASSELGNTGELFF.

CDR3 sequence: CAWSPGPLALNEQFF. In DNA, the CDR3 is TGTGCCTGGAGCCCCGGCCCCTTAGCATTGAATGAGCAGTTCTTC. The chain is built from TRBV30 and TRBJ2-1; D is unclear. V lost 3 bases, J lost 7 bases, and 19 bases lay in between. This CDR3 comprises 15 residues. Germline lookup yields CDR1 GTSNPN and CDR2 SVGIG (reference sequence).

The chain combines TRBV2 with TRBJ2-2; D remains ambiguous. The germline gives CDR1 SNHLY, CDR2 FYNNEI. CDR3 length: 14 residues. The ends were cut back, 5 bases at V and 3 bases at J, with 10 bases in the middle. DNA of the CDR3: TGTGCCAGCAGTACCACTGCCCACACCGGGGAGCTGTTTTTT. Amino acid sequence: CASSTTAHTGELFF.

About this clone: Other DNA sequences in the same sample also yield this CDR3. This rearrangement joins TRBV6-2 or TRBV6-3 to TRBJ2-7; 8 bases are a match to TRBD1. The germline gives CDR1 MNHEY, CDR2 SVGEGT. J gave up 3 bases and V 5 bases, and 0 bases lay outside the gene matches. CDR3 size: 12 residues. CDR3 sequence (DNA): TGTGCCAGCAGTACAGGGGGCTACGAGCAGTACTTC. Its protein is CASSTGGYEQYF.